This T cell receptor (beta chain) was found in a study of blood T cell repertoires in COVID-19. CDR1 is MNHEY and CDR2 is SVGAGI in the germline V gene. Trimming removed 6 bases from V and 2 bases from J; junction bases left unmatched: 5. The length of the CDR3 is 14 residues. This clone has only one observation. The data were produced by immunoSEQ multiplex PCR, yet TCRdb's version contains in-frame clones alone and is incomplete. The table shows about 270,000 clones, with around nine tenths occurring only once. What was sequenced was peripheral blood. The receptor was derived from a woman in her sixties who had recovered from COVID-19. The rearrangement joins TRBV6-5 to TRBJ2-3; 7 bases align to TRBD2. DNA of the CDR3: TGTGCCAGCAGACTAGCGTTACACACAGATACGCAGTATTTT. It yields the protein CASRLALHTDTQYF.